This T cell receptor beta chain is from a study of OX40 agonist ivuxolimab in advanced cancers. The study, taken as a whole, reports: Part of the nonresponder group also had normalized T-cell clonal expansion that was low.

The germline CDR1 and CDR2 sequences are SGHRS and YFSETQ. This CDR3 is 15 amino acids long. Trimming cost V 0 bases and J 1 base, with 10 bases left between them. Clones were sequenced by immunoSEQ multiplex PCR, and TCRdb holds only the in-frame ones, with some missing. The sample includes roughly 20,000 clones, nearly 85% of them seen just once. A word on this clone: Its specificity is unknown.

This chain links TRBV5-1 with TRBJ2-5, with D maybe TRBD2 (6 bases). Sequenced material: CD4+ or CD8+ T cells sorted from blood, taken in a trial of the OX40 agonist ivuxolimab. The clonotype originates from an adult with an advanced solid tumor such as melanoma, head and neck, liver or kidney cancer. In nucleotides, the CDR3 is TGCGCCAGCAGCTTGGCGGTTAGCGGCCAAGAGACCCAGTACTTC. It translates to CASSLAVSGQETQYF.